This T cell receptor (beta chain) derives from a study of cytomegalovirus exposure and HLA in healthy donors. Produced via immunoSEQ multiplex PCR; TCRdb's table is partial and in-frame only. The sample contains 190,000 or so clones, about 86% of which appear only once. General study findings and limits: Some public TCRs appeared in many individuals, while most sequences were rare. CMV antigen specificity of three CMV-associated chains was confirmed in vitro.

With regard to this clone: As yet, its antigen is unknown.

The V gene lost 4 bases and the J gene lost 2 bases, with 19 bases spanning the gap. The germline CDR1 and CDR2 sequences are SGHRS and YFSETQ. This CDR3 is built from 16 residues. The rearrangement uses TRBV5-1 and TRBJ2-7; weak D call: TRBD1 (7 bases). The origin of this receptor is a woman aged 18-29 years in good health and CMV-seropositive. The sample was PBMCs. DNA for the CDR3: TGCGCCAGCAGCCGGGCCGGAGGGGGCCCCACCTACGAGCAGTACTTC. It is translated as CASSRAGGGPTYEQYF.